This T cell receptor (beta chain) originates from a study of regulatory dendritic cells for organ transplantation. The table came from immunoSEQ multiplex PCR; TCRdb's copy has only in-frame clones and leaves some out. The table shows roughly 20,000 clones, with over 75% occurring only once. Sorted T cells were CFSE-labeled and cultured around 5 days with allogeneic regulatory or mature dendritic cells at 1:10. The CDR3 is 13 residues long. The germline V gene has CDR1 MGHDK and CDR2 SYGVNS. The ends lost 8 bases at V and 9 bases at J; junction bases unmatched: 10. Worth noting for this clone: Its antigen remains unknown.

Points from the study as a whole: Memory T cells were less diverse than naive, with memory CD8+ most oligoclonal. Considerable individual heterogeneity was seen in alloreactive memory CD8+ T cells.

This chain joins TRBV25-1 and TRBJ2-3; 8 bases are a match to TRBD2. The source of this sequence is a human donor in good health. The source material was naive CD4+ T cells from blood cultured with dendritic cells. The subset here: CD45RA+ naive T cells. This CDR3 is CASGFGGAGTQYF. In nucleotides, the CDR3 is TGTGCCAGCGGATTCGGGGGGGCAGGGACGCAGTATTTT.